These T cell receptor beta chains were read from a single sample in a study of cytomegalovirus exposure and HLA in healthy donors. Sequencing used immunoSEQ multiplex PCR; TCRdb keeps in-frame clones, though not all of them. This repertoire shows some 130,000 clones, roughly three quarters found once; its top ten account for about 3.1%. Sequencing was done on a sample of PBMCs. These receptors all stem from a female donor in good health and CMV-seronegative. The CDR3 runs from the conserved cysteine through the conserved F or W. A D gene is named only where the DNA matches it firmly. Only part of the rows carry a size: once, few, many, or a class if the clone is expanded.

CASSPEPGLGTYEQYF	TGTGCCAGCAGCCCCGAACCGGGACTGGGCACCTACGAGCAGTACTTC	TRBJ2-7	-	TRBV9	-
CASSLALTSGANNEQFF	TGTGCCAGCAGCTTAGCGTTGACTAGCGGGGCAAACAATGAGCAGTTCTTC	TRBJ2-1	-	TRBV7-6	TRBD2
CASTVYNEQFF	TGTGCCAGCACCGTTTACAATGAGCAGTTCTTC	TRBJ2-1	-	TRBV7-2	-
CSVDRGGSTDTQYF	TGCAGCGTTGATAGGGGGGGCAGCACAGATACGCAGTATTTT	TRBJ2-3	-	TRBV29-1	-
CASRSQGGPLYEQYF	TGTGCCAGCAGATCCCAGGGGGGACCGCTCTACGAGCAGTACTTC	TRBJ2-7	-	TRBV7-2	-
CASSQDSAGELFF	TGTGCCAGCAGCCAAGATAGTGCCGGGGAGCTGTTTTTT	TRBJ2-2	-	TRBV4-2	-
CASSPRYARDYEQYF	TGTGCCAGCAGCCCTCGATACGCGAGAGACTACGAGCAGTACTTC	TRBJ2-7	-	TRBV7-9	-
CASSLGTAGLTDTQYF	TGTGCCAGCAGCTTAGGGACAGCAGGGTTAACAGATACGCAGTATTTT	TRBJ2-3	-	TRBV7-9	-
CASSKGTAVMNTEAFF	TGTGCCAGCAGTAAAGGGACAGCGGTGATGAACACTGAAGCTTTCTTT	TRBJ1-1	-	TRBV28	TRBD1
CATKFDRVGGYTF	TGTGCCACCAAGTTTGACAGGGTGGGTGGCTACACCTTC	TRBJ1-2	-	TRBV15	TRBD1
CAGKRGFNEKLFF	TGTGCCGGGAAGCGGGGCTTTAATGAAAAACTGTTTTTT	TRBJ1-4	-	TRBV30	-
CASRRQGAIYEQYF	TGTGCCAGCAGGCGGCAGGGGGCGATCTACGAGCAGTACTTC	TRBJ2-7	once	TRBV28	TRBD1
CASSPTAGTGELFF	TGTGCCAGCTCACCGACGGCAGGCACCGGGGAGCTGTTTTTT	TRBJ2-2	-	TRBV18	-
CAWAPGGKLFF	TGTGCCTGGGCCCCAGGGGGAAAACTGTTTTTT	TRBJ1-4	few	TRBV30	TRBD1
CASSLGQGSYNEQFF	TGTGCCAGCAGCTTGGGACAGGGGTCCTACAATGAGCAGTTCTTC	TRBJ2-1	-	TRBV5-6	TRBD1
CASSTTGGRYYGYTF	TGTGCCAGTAGTACAACAGGGGGCCGGTACTATGGCTACACCTTC	TRBJ1-2	-	TRBV19	TRBD1
CAWSVGPTGGGYGYTF	TGTGCCTGGAGTGTAGGCCCGACAGGGGGCGGATATGGCTACACCTTC	TRBJ1-2	-	TRBV30	TRBD1
CASSPGGGQGEKLFF	TGCGCCAGCAGCCCGGGAGGGGGACAGGGTGAAAAACTGTTTTTT	TRBJ1-4	few	TRBV4-3	TRBD1
CASSPPGLAGGRSYEQYF	TGTGCCAGCAGCCCACCGGGACTAGCGGGGGGCCGCTCCTACGAGCAGTACTTC	TRBJ2-7	-	TRBV5-4	TRBD2
CASSRTGQGAVQETQYF	TGTGCCAGCTCACGAACGGGACAGGGAGCGGTTCAAGAGACCCAGTACTTC	TRBJ2-5	once	TRBV18	TRBD1
CASSLEGGSYEQYF	TGTGCCAGCAGCTTGGAGGGCGGTTCTTACGAGCAGTACTTC	TRBJ2-7	-	TRBV7-9	-
CASSRSGANVLTF	TGTGCCAGCAGCCGCTCTGGGGCCAACGTCCTGACTTTC	TRBJ2-6	-	TRBV28	-
CASRGEVGTEAFF	TGTGCCAGCAGAGGAGAGGTAGGCACTGAAGCTTTCTTT	TRBJ1-1	-	TRBV2	-
CASSQELRGESPLHF	TGCGCCAGCAGCCAAGAGCTCCGGGGTGAGTCACCCCTCCACTTT	TRBJ1-6	-	TRBV4-1	-